This TCR beta chain was sequenced during a study of T cells after yellow fever vaccination. General study results and limits: Most clones from primary vaccination resurfaced after the booster (about 95% CD4, around 89% CD8). When the response was secondary, it was weaker but reached its peak faster, day 5 versus 15. Researchers noted that a small share of clonotypes showed up in both CD4 and CD8 compartments.

This clonotype appeared a few times. Its antigen is not identified. TCRdb ran MiXCR on the 5' RACE reads and lists one entry per CDR3 protein. Of 620,000 or so distinct CDR3 sequences in the sample, roughly a sixth were seen once. This CDR3 region has 17 residues. Germline values: CDR1 KGHDR, CDR2 SFDVKD. Trimming took 3 bases from V and 9 from J; bases not matched to a gene: 10. The sequence was collected from a man younger than 35 who received the YFV17D yellow fever vaccine. The sequencing used PBMCs, collected roughly 5 days after the first yellow fever vaccination. This sequence joins TRBV24-1 and TRBJ2-3; 14 nucleotides agree with TRBD2. As DNA, the CDR3 is TGTGCCACCAGTGATGAAGGGACTAGCGGGAGCCGGGACACGCAGTATTTT. It specifies CATSDEGTSGSRDTQYF.